These 5 T cell receptor beta chains came from one sample sequenced in a study of shared clonotypes between healthy human individuals. Using immunoSEQ multiplex PCR, the repertoire was profiled, and TCRdb retains in-frame clones only, with some absent. The sample has roughly 450,000 clones, about four fifths seen once. Sequenced sample: PBMCs. These receptors were taken from a woman aged 40 to 49 in good health. Some clones in this sample may be carry-over from other donors' samples.

The chain links TRBV5-4 to TRBJ2-1; 11 nucleotides agree with TRBD2. There are 17 residues in the CDR3. J gave up 5 bases and V 4 bases, and 11 bases lay outside the gene matches. Germline loops: CDR1 SGHNT, CDR2 YYREEE (reference sequence). CDR3 DNA sequence: TGTGCCAGCAGCCCCGGACTAGCGGGCTTCACAAACAATGAGCAGTTCTTC. It specifies CASSPGLAGFTNNEQFF. Full variable domain (outside the CDR3, taken from reference TRBV5-4 and TRBJ2-1): ETGVTQSPTHLIKTRGQQVTLRCSSQSGHNTVSWYQQALGQGPQFIFQYYREEENGRGNFPPRFSGLQFPNYSSELNVNALELDDSALYLCASSPGLAGFTNNEQFFGPGTRLTVL.

The J gene is TRBJ2-7, the V gene TRBV5-4; TRBD2 aligns across 8 bases. The CDR3 consists of 14 residues. J gave up 4 bases and V 4 bases, and 7 bases lay outside the gene matches. CDR1 and CDR2 from the germline V gene are SGHNT and YYREEE (reference sequence). The CDR3 here is CASSPGLVGYEQYF. The DNA of the CDR3 is TGTGCCAGCAGCCCGGGACTAGTCGGGTACGAGCAGTACTTC.

This clone was detected only once. J is TRBJ2-5 and V is TRBV18; TRBD1 might be the D (5 bases). Trimming cost V 5 bases and J 1 base, with 8 bases left between them. The CDR3 is 13 amino acids. Looked up from germline, CDR1 is KGHSH and CDR2 is LQKENI. CDR3 sequence: CASSDRPQETQYF. CDR3 in DNA: TGTGCCAGCTCAGACAGACCCCAAGAGACCCAGTACTTC. Full variable domain (remainder filled in from reference TRBV18 and TRBJ2-5): NAGVMQNPRHLVRRRGQEARLRCSPMKGHSHVYWYRQLPEEGLKFMVYLQKENIIDESGMPKERFSAEFPKEGPSILRIQQVVRGDSAAYFCASSDRPQETQYFGPGTRLLVL.

V usage is TRBV9 and J usage is TRBJ2-5, with D possibly matching TRBD1 (6 bases). With 4 bases removed from V and 5 bases from J, the gap between germline ends came to 6 bases. The germline V gene encodes CDR1 SGDLS and CDR2 YYNGEE. This CDR3 is 11 amino acids long. CDR3 amino acids: CASSTGETQYF. In DNA form, the CDR3 reads TGTGCCAGCAGCACAGGGGAGACCCAGTACTTC. Full variable domain (remainder filled in from reference TRBV9 and TRBJ2-5): DSGVTQTPKHLITATGQRVTLRCSPRSGDLSVYWYQQSLDQGLQFLIQYYNGEERAKGNILERFSAQQFPDLHSELNLSSLELGDSALYFCASSTGETQYFGPGTRLLVL.

V usage is TRBV9 and J usage is TRBJ2-2; unclear D gene. Germline CDR1 is SGDLS and CDR2 is YYNGEE. CDR3 size: 15 residues. The germline V and J ends were trimmed by 0 bases and 1 base, with 7 bases remaining between them. CDR3 nucleotides: TGTGCCAGCAGCGTAGCCGACGGGAACACCGGGGAGCTGTTTTTT. It encodes CASSVADGNTGELFF.